This TCR beta chain was sequenced in a study of blood T cell repertoires in COVID-19. Turning to the study itself: The United States, Italy and Spain supplied acute and convalescent COVID-19 samples. PBMCs, B-cell-depleted T cells, or T cells provided the cDNA or gDNA that made up the material.

Seattle's cohort entered during active infection and was followed longitudinally. Authors' methods: Reference gene primer amplification gave estimated nucleated cell counts. The data were produced by immunoSEQ multiplex PCR, yet TCRdb's version contains in-frame clones alone and is incomplete. The V and J calls and clone size were taken over from that table, and D and trimming were inferred from the DNA. The sample records hundreds of thousands of clones, about nine tenths being singletons. J was trimmed by 1 base and V by 4 bases; bases with no gene match: 7. The CDR3 length is 16 residues. CDR1 is SGHDT, CDR2 YYEEEE, per germline.

The chain uses TRBV5-6 and TRBJ2-7, with 11 bases aligning to TRBD1. Sequencing input: peripheral blood. The clonotype originates from a woman in her sixties or seventies with COVID-19, enrolled during active disease. The CDR3 nucleotides are TGTGCCAGCAGCCCGAAGGGGACAGGGGGTTCCTACGAGCAGTACTTC. It translates to CASSPKGTGGSYEQYF.